The clone carrying this TCR beta chain was picked up many times. Its antigen is not known. The data were taken from a study of T cells after yellow fever vaccination. Study-level results: Secondary responses were weaker yet peaked faster, day 5 versus 15.

TCRdb itself ran the 5' RACE reads through MiXCR, one entry per CDR3 protein. Of around 320,000 distinct CDR3 sequences in the sample, 3.5% to 4.5% were seen once. This CDR3 spans 16 amino acids. With 0 bases removed from V and 3 bases from J, the gap between germline ends came to 12 bases. The receptor was derived from a man younger than 35 who received the YFV17D yellow fever vaccine. V gene TRBV12-3 or TRBV12-4 combines with J gene TRBJ1-3, with D tentatively TRBD1 (5 bases). The source material was PBMCs, sampled 15 days after the yellow fever booster vaccination. CDR3 bases: TGTGCCAGCAGTTTAGCCACCCAGGGCGTTGGAAACACCATATATTTT. Translating it yields CASSLATQGVGNTIYF.